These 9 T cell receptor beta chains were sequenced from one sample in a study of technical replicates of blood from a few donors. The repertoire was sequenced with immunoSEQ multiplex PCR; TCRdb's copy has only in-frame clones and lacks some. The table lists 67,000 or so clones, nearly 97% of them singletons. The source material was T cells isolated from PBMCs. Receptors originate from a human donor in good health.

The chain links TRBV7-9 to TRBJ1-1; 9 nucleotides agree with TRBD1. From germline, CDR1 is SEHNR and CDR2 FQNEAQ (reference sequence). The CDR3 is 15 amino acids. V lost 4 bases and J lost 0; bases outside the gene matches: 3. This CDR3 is CASSSGTGMNTEAFF. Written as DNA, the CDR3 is TGTGCCAGCAGCTCCGGGACAGGGATGAACACTGAAGCTTTCTTT.

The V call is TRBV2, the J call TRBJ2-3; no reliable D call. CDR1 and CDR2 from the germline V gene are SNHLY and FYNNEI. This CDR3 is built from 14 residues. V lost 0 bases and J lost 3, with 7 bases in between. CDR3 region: CASSEAYYTDTQYF. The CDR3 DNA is TGTGCCAGCAGTGAAGCGTACTATACAGATACGCAGTATTTT. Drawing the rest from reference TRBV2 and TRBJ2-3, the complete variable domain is EPEVTQTPSHQVTQMGQEVILRCVPISNHLYFYWYRQILGQKVEFLVSFYNNEISEKSEIFDDQFSVERPDGSNFTLKIRSTKLEDSAMYFCASSEAYYTDTQYFGPGTRLTVL.

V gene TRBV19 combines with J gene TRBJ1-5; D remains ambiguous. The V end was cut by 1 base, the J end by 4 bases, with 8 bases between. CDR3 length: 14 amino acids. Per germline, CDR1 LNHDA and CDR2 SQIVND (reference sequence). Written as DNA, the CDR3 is TGTGCCAGTAGTATAGGTAACGGTAATCAGCCCCAGCATTTT. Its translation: CASSIGNGNQPQHF.

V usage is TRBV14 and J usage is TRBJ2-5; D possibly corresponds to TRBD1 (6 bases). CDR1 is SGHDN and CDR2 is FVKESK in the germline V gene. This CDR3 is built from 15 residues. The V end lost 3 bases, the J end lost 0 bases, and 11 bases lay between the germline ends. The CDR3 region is CASSQDQGYQETQYF. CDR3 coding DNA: TGTGCCAGCAGCCAGGATCAGGGGTACCAAGAGACCCAGTACTTC.

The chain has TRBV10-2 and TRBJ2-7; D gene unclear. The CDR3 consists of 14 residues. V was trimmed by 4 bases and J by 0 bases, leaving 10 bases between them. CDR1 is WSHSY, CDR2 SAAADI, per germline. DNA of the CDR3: TGCGCCAGCAGTGGTACACCGATCTCCTACGAGCAGTACTTC. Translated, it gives CASSGTPISYEQYF.

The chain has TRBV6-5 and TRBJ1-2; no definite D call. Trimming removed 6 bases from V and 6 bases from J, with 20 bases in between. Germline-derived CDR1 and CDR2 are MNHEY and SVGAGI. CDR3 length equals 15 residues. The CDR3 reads CASSRGGPESDGYTF. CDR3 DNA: TGTGCCAGCAGCCGTGGAGGGCCCGAATCGGATGGCTACACCTTC.

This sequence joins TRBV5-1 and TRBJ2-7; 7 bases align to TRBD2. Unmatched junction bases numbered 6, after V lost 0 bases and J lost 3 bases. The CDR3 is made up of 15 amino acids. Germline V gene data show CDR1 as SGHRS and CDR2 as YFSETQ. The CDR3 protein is CASSLGGAGLYEQYF. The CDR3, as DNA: TGCGCCAGCAGCTTGGGAGGAGCGGGACTCTACGAGCAGTACTTC.

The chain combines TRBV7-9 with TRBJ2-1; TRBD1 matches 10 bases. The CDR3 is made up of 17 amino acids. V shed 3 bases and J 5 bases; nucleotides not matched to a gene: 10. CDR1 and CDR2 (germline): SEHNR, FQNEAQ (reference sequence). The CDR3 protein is CASSFLGGQGSHNEQFF. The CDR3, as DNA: TGTGCCAGCAGCTTCCTAGGGGGACAGGGGAGCCACAATGAGCAGTTCTTC.

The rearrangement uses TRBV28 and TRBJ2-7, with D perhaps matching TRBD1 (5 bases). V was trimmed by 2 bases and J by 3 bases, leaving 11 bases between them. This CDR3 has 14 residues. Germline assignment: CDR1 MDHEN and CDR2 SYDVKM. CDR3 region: CASSLVTANYEQYF. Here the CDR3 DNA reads TGTGCCAGCAGTTTAGTGACAGCAAACTACGAGCAGTACTTC.